The 26 T cell receptor beta chains listed next were all sequenced from one sample in a study of molecular identifiers for immune sequencing clone quantification (dated by TCRdb to 2017 to 2018). Receptor libraries were prepared by PCR. The sequencing machine was an Illumina HiSeq 4000. TCRdb reprocessing: public reads trimmed at Q25 with fastp, clones called with MiXCR, in-frame beta chains kept. Each CDR3 protein gets just one entry, which takes the most common genes and DNA from the rows behind it. The sample table contains more than 70,000 distinct CDR3 sequences; only one count was recorded for 20% to 25% of them. The ten largest clones take up more than 0.85% of the sample. Sequencing was done on a sample of naive CD8+ T cells from blood, with Jurkat cell RNA spiked in. The cell subset or site label of this sample denotes: FACS-sorted CD8+CD4-CCR7+CD45RA+ naive T cells. The receptors stem from a human donor in good health. Some libraries in this study had Jurkat cell RNA spiked in.

V gene TRBV24-1 combines with J gene TRBJ2-1, with 9 bases aligning to TRBD2. CDR3 length equals 17 residues. Germline loops: CDR1 KGHDR, CDR2 SFDVKD. The junction had 5 bases not matched to a gene; V was cut back by 1 base and J by 2 bases. The CDR3 DNA follows: TGTGCCACCAGTGATTTTGCTAGCGGGACCACCTACAATGAGCAGTTCTTC. Its protein product is CATSDFASGTTYNEQFF.

This clonotype came up a few times. A much bigger clone sits one base away, suggesting this may be a read error. The chain employs TRBV10-3 and TRBJ2-5, with D hard to call. Germline CDR1 reads ENHRY; CDR2 reads SYGVKD. V lost 4 bases and J lost 4, with 10 bases in between. The CDR3 totals 13 residues. CDR3 DNA: TGTGCCATCAGTGGGTCGACGGCAGAGACCCAGTACTTC. This encodes CAISGSTAETQYF.

In its sample, this clonotype was seen a few times. The chain employs TRBV13 and TRBJ2-2; TRBD1 matches 8 bases. CDR3 length equals 16 residues. Looked up from germline, CDR1 is PRHDT and CDR2 is FYEKMQ (reference sequence). The V segment lost 5 bases and the J segment 2 bases; nucleotides outside the gene matches: 7. This CDR3 is CASSPPDRGNTGELFF. The CDR3 DNA is TGTGCCAGCAGCCCACCCGACAGGGGAAACACCGGGGAGCTGTTTTTT.

This clonotype was seen a few times. The chain is built from TRBV9 and TRBJ1-4, with D perhaps TRBD1 (5 bases). The V gene's germline CDR1 is SGDLS and CDR2 YYNGEE. The CDR3 is 14 amino acids. The V end lost 7 bases, the J end lost 2 bases, and 12 bases lay between the germline ends. The chain's CDR3 is CASGAWATNEKLFF. The CDR3 coding sequence is TGTGCCAGCGGGGCCTGGGCGACTAATGAAAAACTGTTTTTT.

This clonotype was counted at least ten times. The chain links TRBV12-3 or TRBV12-4 to TRBJ1-6; 7 nucleotides match TRBD1. V dropped 5 bases and J dropped 7; count of bases not matched to a gene: 8. CDR3 length equals 15 residues. This chain's CDR3 is CASSVTGALNSPLHF. Written as DNA, the CDR3 is TGTGCCAGCAGTGTTACAGGGGCTCTGAATTCACCCCTCCACTTT.

This clonotype has just a few counts. This chain connects TRBV9 to TRBJ2-7; D is unclear. This CDR3 is 13 amino acids long. In germline, CDR1 is SGDLS, CDR2 YYNGEE. With 3 bases removed from V and 4 bases from J, the gap between germline ends came to 11 bases. The CDR3 protein is CASSEGPPYEQYF. CDR3 coding DNA: TGTGCCAGCAGCGAAGGACCTCCTTACGAGCAGTACTTC. Variable domain in full (rest from reference TRBV9 and TRBJ2-7): DSGVTQTPKHLITATGQRVTLRCSPRSGDLSVYWYQQSLDQGLQFLIQYYNGEERAKGNILERFSAQQFPDLHSELNLSSLELGDSALYFCASSEGPPYEQYFGPGTRLTVT.

This clonotype has ten or more counts. This chain joins TRBV11-2 and TRBJ1-6; D unclear. This CDR3 contains 14 residues. Trimming cost V 0 bases and J 7 bases, with 7 bases left between them. Germline V gene lookup returns CDR1 SGHAT and CDR2 FQNNGV. DNA for the CDR3: TGTGCCAGCAGCTTAGAGGCGGGGAATTCACCCCTCCACTTT. Its translation is CASSLEAGNSPLHF.

This clonotype was seen ten or more times. The gene calls are TRBV29-1 and TRBJ2-7, with a weak D call TRBD1 (6 bases). The CDR3 is made up of 14 amino acids. From germline, CDR1 is SQVTM and CDR2 ANQGSEA. The V end was cut by 5 bases, the J end by 1 base, with 15 bases between. The CDR3 loop is CSVQGGQTSYEQYF. As DNA, the CDR3 is TGCAGCGTTCAAGGGGGTCAGACATCCTACGAGCAGTACTTC.

The chain links TRBV27 to TRBJ2-3, with TRBD2 identical over 12 bases. V lost 5 bases, J lost 5 bases, and 11 bases stayed unmatched. Germline values: CDR1 MNHEY, CDR2 SMNVEV (reference sequence). This CDR3 contains 17 residues. The CDR3 spells CASSPTSGGGFGDTQYF. DNA for the CDR3: TGTGCCAGCAGTCCGACTAGCGGGGGTGGTTTTGGAGATACGCAGTATTTT.

The J gene is TRBJ2-7, the V gene TRBV27; D gene unclear. The CDR3 spans 12 residues. Trimming cost V 3 bases and J 3 bases, with 6 bases left between them. The germline gives CDR1 MNHEY, CDR2 SMNVEV (reference sequence). This chain's CDR3 is CASSFPLYEQYF. CDR3 bases: TGTGCCAGCAGTTTTCCCCTCTACGAGCAGTACTTC.

This clonotype was detected a few times. One end of the junction is discordant with germline, which a read error may explain. The genes are TRBV13 and TRBJ1-4, with D perhaps matching TRBD1 (5 bases). The length of the CDR3 is 13 residues. Germline lookup yields CDR1 PRHDT and CDR2 FYEKMQ (reference sequence). The CDR3 protein is CASGLAREEKLFF. The CDR3 coding sequence is TGTGCCAGCGGCTTGGCCAGGGAAGAAAAACTGTTTTTT. Together with reference TRBV13 and TRBJ1-4, the CDR3 gives the full variable domain: AAGVIQSPRHLIKEKRETATLKCYPIPRHDTVYWYQQGPGQDPQFLISFYEKMQSDKGSIPDRFSAQQFSDYHSELNMSSLELGDSALYFCASGLAREEKLFFGSGTQLSVL.

Details on this clonotype: A read error may explain this, as a much larger clone is one base away. V usage is TRBV20-1 and J usage is TRBJ2-7, with a possible D match to TRBD1 (6 bases). CDR1 DFQATT and CDR2 SNEGSKA come from the germline V gene (reference sequence). The CDR3 runs to 14 residues. Trimming stripped 1 base from V and 1 base from J, with 11 bases between. The DNA for the CDR3 is TGCAGTGCTAGAGGTCCGGACAGATCCTACGAGCAGTACTTC. It translates to CSARGPDRSYEQYF.

This clonotype was counted a few times. This chain links TRBV2 with TRBJ2-2; weak D call: TRBD2 (5 bases). V lost 2 bases to trimming and J lost 5 bases, with 15 bases between them. Germline CDR1 is SNHLY and CDR2 is FYNNEI. This CDR3 has 16 amino acids. Here the CDR3 DNA reads TGTGCCAGCAGTGAACGGCTGAAAGCGGCGACCGGGGAGCTGTTTTTT. Translating gives CASSERLKAATGELFF.

This clonotype qualifies as medium-sized. Germline is not matched at one junction end, which may reflect a read error. The chain links TRBV5-1 to TRBJ2-7; 8 bases map to TRBD1. This CDR3 is built from 14 residues. Germline CDR1 SGHRS, CDR2 YFSETQ. CDR3 in DNA: TGTGCCAGCAGTTTAGGACAGGGTGCCTACGAGCAGTACTTC. Amino acids: CASSLGQGAYEQYF.

In regard to this clonotype: This could be a read error, since a much larger clone is one nucleotide away. The rearrangement links TRBV7-9 to TRBJ2-2; D remains unclear. The CDR3 length is 14 residues. Trimming took 2 bases from V and 5 from J, leaving 9 bases between them. CDR1 is SEHNR and CDR2 is FQNEAQ in the germline V gene (reference sequence). CDR3 sequence: CASSLLFSTGELFF. CDR3 in DNA: TGTGCCAGCAGCTTACTGTTTTCAACCGGGGAGCTGTTTTTT. Combining the CDR3 with reference TRBV7-9 and TRBJ2-2 gives the whole variable domain DTGVSQNPRHKITKRGQNVTFRCDPISEHNRLYWYRQTLGQGPEFLTYFQNEAQLEKSRLLSDRFSAERPKGSFSTLEIQRTEQGDSAMYLCASSLLFSTGELFFGEGSRLTVL.

As for this clonotype: This may be a read error, as it is one base from a much larger clone. The V call is TRBV11-2, the J call TRBJ1-1, with D uncertain. The CDR3 spans 11 residues. Trimming stripped 4 bases from V and 10 bases from J, with 10 bases between. Germline lookup yields CDR1 SGHAT and CDR2 FQNNGV. The CDR3, as DNA: TGTGCCAGCAGCTCGACTTCTGGAGCTTTCTTT. Translating gives CASSSTSGAFF.

This clonotype was observed at least ten times. This chain links TRBV3-1 with TRBJ2-7; unclear D gene. Germline V CDR1 and CDR2: LGHDT, YNNKEL (reference sequence). V lost 3 bases and J lost 2, with 8 bases in between. There are 13 residues in the CDR3. In nucleotides, the CDR3 is TGTGCCAGCAGCCAGTACCCAGCCTACGAGCAGTACTTC. As protein: CASSQYPAYEQYF.

This clonotype has ten or more counts. This rearrangement joins TRBV4-1 to TRBJ1-5; TRBD1 matches 8 bases. The length of the CDR3 is 16 residues. V lost 4 bases, J lost 0 bases, and 5 bases stayed unmatched. From germline, CDR1 is MGHRA and CDR2 YSYEKL. CDR3 bases: TGCGCCAGCAGCCCCTGGACAGGGAATAGCAATCAGCCCCAGCATTTT. It is translated as CASSPWTGNSNQPQHF.

A word on this clonotype: A much larger clone sits a single nucleotide away, making a read error possible. This rearrangement joins TRBV5-1 to TRBJ2-7; 9 positions agree with TRBD1. This CDR3 region has 15 residues. Germline loops: CDR1 SGHRS, CDR2 YFSETQ. As DNA, the CDR3 is TGCGCCAGCAGCTTTCCGGGACAGGGACGGGACGAGCAGTGCTTC. Residues: CASSFPGQGRDEQCF.

This chain uses TRBV6-5 with TRBJ2-7, with 7 bases matching TRBD1. Germline CDR1 reads MNHEY; CDR2 reads SVGAGI. Trimming took 5 bases from V and 6 from J; bases not matched to a gene: 7. This CDR3 is 13 amino acids long. CDR3 bases: TGTGCCAGCAGTAAAGGAACAGGGGCCGAGCAGTACTTC. Translating gives CASSKGTGAEQYF.

In this sample, this clonotype turned up many times. V and J are TRBV4-1 and TRBJ2-7; 9 positions match TRBD1. Germline V CDR1 and CDR2: MGHRA, YSYEKL. After removal of 3 bases from V and 2 bases from J, the junction contained 5 bases not matched to a gene. CDR3 length: 15 residues. CDR3 sequence (DNA): TGCGCCAGCAGCCAGGGGACAGGGACAACCTACGAGCAGTACTTC. This translates into CASSQGTGTTYEQYF.

This clonotype was observed at least ten times. In DNA, the CDR3 is TGTGCCAGCAGCTTGGAGTCTAGCGGCTACGAGCAGTACTTC. Its translation is CASSLESSGYEQYF. The V and J genes are TRBV5-4 and TRBJ2-7; 7 bases match TRBD2. Germline values: CDR1 SGHNT, CDR2 YYREEE (reference sequence). V was pared by 0 bases and J by 3 bases, with 3 bases of the junction left unmatched. The CDR3 has 14 amino acids.

This clonotype was counted ten times or more. V usage is TRBV4-1 and J usage is TRBJ2-2; 11 nucleotides match TRBD2. The trim removed 4 bases at V and 2 bases at J, leaving 3 bases unmatched. Germline loops: CDR1 MGHRA, CDR2 YSYEKL. The CDR3 contains 16 residues. CDR3 bases: TGCGCCAGCAGCCGAGGGACTAGCGGTAACACCGGGGAGCTGTTTTTT. This translates into CASSRGTSGNTGELFF.

This clonotype was found a few times. The rearrangement joins TRBV6-6 to TRBJ2-2, with D possibly being TRBD2 (5 bases). The V end lost 11 bases, the J end lost 4 bases, and 14 bases lay between the germline ends. The length of the CDR3 is 13 residues. In germline, CDR1 is MNHNY, CDR2 SVGAGI (reference sequence). The CDR3 DNA sequence: TGTGCCCTCGCGGGCGGGTCCACCGGGGAGCTGTTTTTT. Protein product: CALAGGSTGELFF.

With respect to this clonotype: Sequence at one end of the junction differs from germline and may be a read error. The CDR3 loop reads CAISEISGTGDLNTETFF. CDR3 DNA: TGTGCCATCAGTGAAATATCTGGGACAGGCGACCTGAACACTGAAACTTTCTTT. The chain uses TRBV10-3 and TRBJ1-1; 8 nucleotides line up with TRBD1. This CDR3 has 18 amino acids. Per the germline V gene, CDR1 is ENHRY and CDR2 is SYGVKD.

About this clonotype: A much bigger clone sits one base away, suggesting this may be a read error. This chain links TRBV5-4 with TRBJ2-3; 7 bases line up with TRBD2. The CDR3 sequence is 14 residues long. Germline trimming cut 4 bases from V and 5 bases from J; bases unmatched to any gene: 7. CDR1 SGHNT and CDR2 YYREEE come from the germline V gene (reference sequence). The CDR3 DNA follows: TGTGCCAGCAGCAAACTAGCGAGGAAAGATACGCAGTATTTT. Its protein is CASSKLARKDTQYF.